The 3 T cell receptor beta chains below all came from one sample that was sequenced in a study of T cell clusters in autoimmune cytopenias. TRB rearrangements were amplified by touch-down multiplex PCR with mixed TRB-A/B primers. One entry per CDR3 protein, without DNA, is what TCRdb gives after re-calling the multiplex PCR reads. This listing includes 2,100 or so distinct CDR3 sequences. TRB was amplified from roughly 250 ng of peripheral blood genomic DNA per sample. The sequenced sample was peripheral blood. The receptors derive from a human donor with an autoimmune cytopenia or autoimmune hepatitis (not recorded which).

This chain connects TRBV28 to TRBJ1-6; TCRdb names TRBD1, which stays unverified in the absence of DNA. The germline V gene has CDR1 MDHEN and CDR2 SYDVKM. The CDR3 length is 16 residues. CDR3 loop: CASRSTAGTGYSPLHF.

The CDR3 is CSARDPAATGRGDEQYF. J is TRBJ2-7 and V is TRBV20-1; the D gene TCRdb calls, TRBD1, cannot be checked with no DNA. The CDR3 has 17 amino acids. Looked up from germline, CDR1 is DFQATT and CDR2 is SNEGSKA (reference sequence).

By frequency, this clonotype registers medium-sized. This CDR3 reads CASSSDRRKMNTEAFF. The chain carries TRBV11-1 and TRBJ1-1; TCRdb lists TRBD1, though no DNA is available to test this call. The CDR3 is 16 amino acids. CDR1 and CDR2 (germline): SGHAT, FQDESV (reference sequence).